One sample yielded the 26 T cell receptor beta chains listed below, sequenced in a study of beta chain features in type 1 diabetes. Study observations and caveats: People with Type 1 diabetes carried modestly yet significantly shorter TCRB CDR3s in all four CD4+ subsets.

The sequenced template was cDNA made from the entire isolated RNA. Sequencing was performed with immunoSEQ multiplex PCR; in TCRdb, only in-frame clones are kept and a portion is missing. The repertoire holds hundreds of thousands of clones, with more than 13% as singletons. No antigen has been assigned to these receptors. Sequenced material: naive CD4+ T cells from blood. These receptor sequences come from a young man with type 1 diabetes.

This clone was detected a few times. The chain employs TRBV25-1 and TRBJ1-6, with D unresolved. The V end was cut by 6 bases, the J end by 3 bases, with 12 bases between. The CDR3 has 15 amino acids. Per germline, CDR1 MGHDK and CDR2 SYGVNS. CDR3 DNA: TGTGCCAGCAGGGAGGGAAAGGGCTATAATTCACCCCTCCACTTT. Translated: CASREGKGYNSPLHF.

This clone was recorded a few times. This rearrangement joins TRBV18 to TRBJ2-1, with 7 positions matching TRBD1. CDR1 and CDR2 (germline): KGHSH, LQKENI. The length of the CDR3 is 16 residues. Trimming cost V 3 bases and J 5 bases; bases outside gene matches: 10. CDR3 DNA sequence: TGTGCCAGCTCACCGACAGGGTCGGCTAACAACAATGAGCAGTTCTTC. It translates to CASSPTGSANNNEQFF.

Notes on this clone: Other DNA sequences of this sample code for an identical CDR3. V usage is TRBV7-2 and J usage is TRBJ2-3; no clear D. V was pared by 1 base and J by 0 bases, with 5 bases between. The CDR3 is 14 residues long. CDR1 SGHTA and CDR2 FQGNSA come from the germline V gene. DNA of the CDR3: TGTGCCAGCAGCTTAGGTCTCAGCACAGATACGCAGTATTTT. The encoded protein is CASSLGLSTDTQYF.

V and J are TRBV29-1 and TRBJ1-1; D remains unclear. The CDR3 contains 13 residues. Trimming stripped 7 bases from V and 1 base from J, with 13 bases between. CDR1 and CDR2 from the germline V gene are SQVTM and ANQGSEA. CDR3 coding DNA: TGCAGCGCCGAAACCGGGAGGAACACTGAAGCTTTCTTT. Encoded protein: CSAETGRNTEAFF.

This clone occurred a few times. The chain uses TRBV28 and TRBJ2-7, with TRBD1 matching over 9 bases. Trimming cost V 7 bases and J 3 bases; bases outside gene matches: 4. Per germline, CDR1 MDHEN and CDR2 SYDVKM. This CDR3 is 13 amino acids long. This chain's CDR3 is CASIGTGNYEQYF. Here the CDR3 DNA reads TGTGCCAGCATAGGGACAGGGAACTACGAGCAGTACTTC.

This clone was seen only a few times. This chain connects TRBV30 to TRBJ2-1, with TRBD2 identical over 14 bases. Trimming cost V 7 bases and J 9 bases; bases outside gene matches: 5. The CDR3 is 13 amino acids. In germline, CDR1 is GTSNPN, CDR2 SVGIG (reference sequence). CDR3 residues: CASGLAGVVEQFF. In nucleotides, the CDR3 is TGTGCCTCGGGACTAGCGGGAGTGGTTGAGCAGTTCTTC.

In this sample, this clone turned up a few times. The chain uses TRBV7-2 and TRBJ1-5; 8 bases map to TRBD1. CDR1 and CDR2 from the germline V gene are SGHTA and FQGNSA. V lost 3 bases to trimming and J lost 6 bases; unmatched junction nucleotides: 4. This CDR3 is 14 amino acids long. CDR3: CASSFDRGGQPQHF. The CDR3 DNA is TGTGCCAGCAGCTTCGACAGGGGTGGTCAGCCCCAGCATTTT.

The V and J genes are TRBV30 and TRBJ1-4; possibly TRBD1 for D (5 bases). Trimming took off 4 bases at V and 7 bases at J, with 16 bases between the two ends. This CDR3 is built from 14 residues. Germline-derived CDR1 and CDR2 are GTSNPN and SVGIG (reference sequence). The CDR3 here is CAWTLGRDGEKLFF. CDR3 nucleotides: TGTGCCTGGACTTTGGGGAGGGACGGTGAAAAACTGTTTTTT.

Turning to this clone: This may stem from a read error, because a much larger clone lies one nucleotide away. The chain joins TRBV5-8 to TRBJ2-6; no definite D call. The CDR3 has 13 residues. Germline V lookup: CDR1 SGHTS, CDR2 YDEGEE. The V and J ends lost 2 bases and 2 bases respectively, with 2 bases between them. As DNA, the CDR3 is TGTGCCAGCAGCTTTGCTGGGGCCAACGTCCTGACTTTC. Protein: CASSFAGANVLTF.

The chain combines TRBV19 with TRBJ2-5, with D uncertain. Trimming pared 5 bases from V and 5 bases from J, leaving 12 bases between. CDR1 is LNHDA and CDR2 is SQIVND in the germline V gene (reference sequence). This CDR3 spans 13 amino acids. The CDR3 region is CASSPRPRETQYF. The CDR3 nucleotides read TGTGCCAGTAGTCCCCGGCCCCGGGAGACCCAGTACTTC. Together with reference TRBV19 and TRBJ2-5, the CDR3 gives the full variable domain: DGGITQSPKYLFRKEGQNVTLSCEQNLNHDAMYWYRQDPGQGLRLIYYSQIVNDFQKGDIAEGYSVSREKKESFPLTVTSAQKNPTAFYLCASSPRPRETQYFGPGTRLLVL.

The chain recombines TRBV11-1 with TRBJ2-5; D unresolved. V lost 4 bases and J lost 4, with 7 bases in between. Germline loops: CDR1 SGHAT, CDR2 FQDESV (reference sequence). This CDR3 is built from 12 residues. DNA for the CDR3: TGTGCCAGCAGCTCCCACGTAGAGACCCAGTACTTC. This translates into CASSSHVETQYF.

The V and J genes are TRBV30 and TRBJ2-7; no clear D. The CDR3 has 13 amino acids. V lost 2 bases and J 2 bases, leaving 10 bases between the germline ends. Germline lookup yields CDR1 GTSNPN and CDR2 SVGIG (reference sequence). The CDR3 DNA reads TGTGCCTGGAGTCAAAGGATCACCTACGAGCAGTACTTC. As protein: CAWSQRITYEQYF. The full variable domain, rest sourced from reference TRBV30 and TRBJ2-7, is SQTIHQWPATLVQPVGSPLSLECTVEGTSNPNLYWYRQAAGRGLQLLFYSVGIGQISSEVPQNLSASRPQDRQFILSSKKLLLSDSGFYLCAWSQRITYEQYFGPGTRLTVT.

The chain couples TRBV5-6 to TRBJ1-5; D uncertain. The V end was cut by 0 bases, the J end by 6 bases, with 7 bases between. Germline loops: CDR1 SGHDT, CDR2 YYEEEE. This CDR3 contains 13 residues. The CDR3 DNA reads as TGTGCCAGCAGCTTGGGATGGCGTCAGCCCCAGCATTTT. As protein: CASSLGWRQPQHF.

This clone occurred a few times. The genes are TRBV7-2 and TRBJ2-7; 10 bases are shared with TRBD1. There are 15 residues in the CDR3. Germline assignment: CDR1 SGHTA and CDR2 FQGNSA. Unmatched junction bases numbered 10, after V lost 5 bases and J lost 6 bases. This chain's CDR3 is CASSLRRGQGTEQYF. Written as DNA, the CDR3 is TGTGCCAGCAGCCTCCGGCGGGGACAGGGGACCGAGCAGTACTTC. Full variable domain (remainder filled in from reference TRBV7-2 and TRBJ2-7): GAGVSQSPSNKVTEKGKDVELRCDPISGHTALYWYRQSLGQGLEFLIYFQGNSAPDKSGLPSDRFSAERTGGSVSTLTIQRTQQEDSAVYLCASSLRRGQGTEQYFGPGTRLTVT.

This clone was recorded a few times. This chain joins TRBV29-1 and TRBJ2-1; 7 bases match TRBD2. V gave up 7 bases and J gave up 7 bases; unmatched junction bases: 10. Germline V gene lookup returns CDR1 SQVTM and CDR2 ANQGSEA. CDR3 length: 13 amino acids. The CDR3 bases are TGCAGCGCCCCCCCACTAGCGTTAAATGAGCAGTTCTTC. This sequence encodes CSAPPLALNEQFF.

The chain links TRBV7-9 to TRBJ2-7, with a tentative D call TRBD1 (7 bases). The CDR3 spans 15 residues. V lost 5 bases and J 0 bases, leaving 14 bases between the germline ends. Germline V lookup: CDR1 SEHNR, CDR2 FQNEAQ (reference sequence). The CDR3 bases are TGTGCCAGCAGCCCAGGGGGGACAGTCTCCTACGAGCAGTACTTC. This translates into CASSPGGTVSYEQYF. Full variable domain (missing parts from reference TRBV7-9 and TRBJ2-7): DTGVSQNPRHKITKRGQNVTFRCDPISEHNRLYWYRQTLGQGPEFLTYFQNEAQLEKSRLLSDRFSAERPKGSFSTLEIQRTEQGDSAMYLCASSPGGTVSYEQYFGPGTRLTVT.

The chain links TRBV10-3 to TRBJ2-7; TRBD2 might be the D (6 bases). The germline gives CDR1 ENHRY, CDR2 SYGVKD. The CDR3 runs to 14 residues. V was cut by 0 bases and J by 3 bases, with 9 bases left in between. In DNA, the CDR3 is TGTGCCATCAGTGAGTCGCGGGGTGACTACGAGCAGTACTTC. Translating it yields CAISESRGDYEQYF.

V and J are TRBV5-6 and TRBJ1-5; TRBD1 might be the D (6 bases). Looked up from germline, CDR1 is SGHDT and CDR2 is YYEEEE. This CDR3 is 13 amino acids long. V lost 3 bases, J lost 6 bases, and 10 bases lay in between. The CDR3 sequence is CASSSGEGQPQHF. The CDR3 bases are TGTGCCAGCAGCTCAGGGGAGGGTCAGCCCCAGCATTTT.

This clone was found a few times. The rearrangement links TRBV5-1 to TRBJ2-5; D possibly corresponds to TRBD2 (6 bases). The CDR3 contains 12 residues. The V gene lost 7 bases and the J gene lost 3 bases, with 10 bases spanning the gap. Germline CDR1 reads SGHRS; CDR2 reads YFSETQ. This CDR3 reads CASGRGEETQYF. The CDR3 DNA sequence: TGCGCCAGCGGGCGCGGGGAAGAGACCCAGTACTTC.

The chain employs TRBV4-1 and TRBJ2-1; D not certain. CDR1 and CDR2 (germline): MGHRA, YSYEKL. V shed 1 base and J shed 12 bases, with 13 bases lying between them. This CDR3 region has 13 residues. Here the CDR3 reads CASSQVQVGWQFF. The DNA of the CDR3 is TGCGCCAGCAGCCAAGTTCAAGTAGGGTGGCAGTTCTTC.

The chain uses TRBV2 and TRBJ1-4; possibly TRBD1 for D (5 bases). The CDR3 sequence is 13 residues long. The V gene lost 6 bases and the J gene lost 8 bases, with 13 bases spanning the gap. Germline CDR1 SNHLY, CDR2 FYNNEI. The CDR3: CASRGLPVEKLFF. CDR3 bases: TGTGCCAGCAGGGGACTACCCGTAGAAAAACTGTTTTTT.

This clone was observed a handful of times. This chain links TRBV15 with TRBJ2-1, with 12 bases matching TRBD2. Germline CDR1 and CDR2: LNHNV and YYDKDF (reference sequence). V was pared by 1 base and J by 0 bases, with 4 bases of the junction left unmatched. This CDR3 contains 18 residues. The CDR3 reads CATSRARLAGASYNEQFF. CDR3 DNA: TGTGCCACCAGCAGAGCCCGACTAGCGGGAGCCTCCTACAATGAGCAGTTCTTC.

This chain uses TRBV9 with TRBJ2-2, with D unresolved. Germline V gene lookup returns CDR1 SGDLS and CDR2 YYNGEE. CDR3 length equals 14 residues. The V gene lost 6 bases and the J gene lost 6 bases, with 15 bases spanning the gap. CDR3 DNA: TGTGCCAGCACCGCTTTGAGCTCACCCGGGGAGCTGTTTTTT. It encodes CASTALSSPGELFF. Using reference TRBV9 and TRBJ2-2 for the parts outside the CDR3, the full variable domain is DSGVTQTPKHLITATGQRVTLRCSPRSGDLSVYWYQQSLDQGLQFLIQYYNGEERAKGNILERFSAQQFPDLHSELNLSSLELGDSALYFCASTALSSPGELFFGEGSRLTVL.

This chain connects TRBV29-1 to TRBJ1-3; TRBD1 matches 10 bases. The CDR3 length is 14 residues. Germline assignment: CDR1 SQVTM and CDR2 ANQGSEA. V shed 5 bases and J 2 bases; nucleotides not matched to a gene: 3. The CDR3 sequence is CSVRGQGAGNTIYF. CDR3 in DNA: TGCAGCGTTCGAGGACAGGGGGCTGGAAACACCATATATTTT.

The CDR3, as DNA: TGTGCCAGCAGCCCCCCGGGGGCAGATACGCAGTATTTT. Translation: CASSPPGADTQYF. The V and J genes are TRBV11-1 and TRBJ2-3; D may be TRBD2 (6 bases). The V end was cut by 5 bases, the J end by 4 bases, with 10 bases between. The CDR3 covers 13 residues. Germline V gene data show CDR1 as SGHAT and CDR2 as FQDESV (reference sequence).

J is TRBJ2-7 and V is TRBV4-2; TRBD1 matches 8 bases. V was clipped by 4 bases and J by 0 bases; unmatched bases: 5. Germline V gene sequence: CDR1 LGHNA, CDR2 YNFKEQ. The CDR3 contains 15 residues. This CDR3 is CASSPQGAASYEQYF. As DNA, the CDR3 is TGTGCCAGCAGCCCCCAGGGGGCTGCCTCCTACGAGCAGTACTTC.